This T cell receptor beta chain was recovered during a study of PD-1 blockade in classical Hodgkin lymphoma. Brentuximab vedotin exposure varied among the patients, all of whom had relapsed after autologous stem cell transplantation. Sequenced by immunoSEQ multiplex PCR; TCRdb stores in-frame clones only, minus some. The sample has roughly 45,000 clones, roughly 72% seen once. The specimen comprised peripheral blood mononuclear cells (PBMCs), sampled before the second cycle of nivolumab. This receptor was taken from a human donor with classical Hodgkin lymphoma.

As DNA, the CDR3 is TGTGCCAGCAGCGGAGTGGGGAATACGCAGTATTTT. Translated: CASSGVGNTQYF. The chain uses TRBV9 and TRBJ2-3; D is ambiguous. CDR1 and CDR2 from the germline V gene are SGDLS and YYNGEE. Trimming took 3 bases from V and 7 from J, leaving 9 bases between them. This CDR3 spans 12 amino acids.